This paragraph covers one TCR beta chain sequence. The CDR3 is 16 amino acids. Looked up from germline, CDR1 is LNHNV and CDR2 is YYDKDF (reference sequence). Trimming at V came to 6 bases and at J to 4 bases, leaving 13 bases not matched to a gene. The data originate from a study of CD8 T cells in Susac syndrome. RNA, at 0.5 to 1 ug, was reverse transcribed with random hexamers. MiXCR, run by TCRdb on the immunoSEQ multiplex PCR reads, gives a single entry per CDR3 protein. The repertoire holds around 200,000 distinct CDR3 sequences, with 95% as singletons. The V gene is TRBV15, the J gene TRBJ2-3, with 7 bases aligning to TRBD1. The sequenced sample was CD4+ T cells from PBMCs. The TCR was taken from a human donor with multiple sclerosis. CDR3 bases: TGTGCCACCAGGACGACAGGGATTACAGGTGCAGATACGCAGTATTTT. Translated, it gives CATRTTGITGADTQYF.